This T cell receptor beta chain appears in the sequencing data of a study of vaccination and CD4 T cells after COVID-19. Turning to the study itself: Cells received overlapping spike peptides from SARS-CoV-2, HCoV-NL63, HCoV-OC43 and HCoV-229E as stimulation.

Per the germline V gene, CDR1 is MNHEY and CDR2 is SVGEGT. CDR3 length: 13 residues. V trimming: 6 bases; J trimming: 5 bases; junction bases outside the gene matches: 6. Treatment denoted: roughly 11-day PBMC culture with coronavirus spike peptide pools or control peptides (ViraFEST assay). This clonotype was counted between two and nine times. Antigen: not known. Sequenced with the Oncomine TCR Beta short-read assay was DNA taken from cultured CD4+ T cells. TCRdb itself ran the PCR reads through MiXCR, one entry per CDR3 protein. In the table there are about 7,100 distinct CDR3 sequences, 73% of which are singletons.

The chain uses TRBV6-2 or TRBV6-3 and TRBJ1-2, with TRBD1 matching 7 bases. The sequenced sample consisted of CD4+ T cells from blood, cultured in vitro. This TCR derives from a human donor who had recovered from COVID-19. The CDR3 loop is CASSPTGEYGYTF. The CDR3 DNA sequence: TGTGCCAGCAGCCCCACAGGGGAGTATGGCTACACCTTC.